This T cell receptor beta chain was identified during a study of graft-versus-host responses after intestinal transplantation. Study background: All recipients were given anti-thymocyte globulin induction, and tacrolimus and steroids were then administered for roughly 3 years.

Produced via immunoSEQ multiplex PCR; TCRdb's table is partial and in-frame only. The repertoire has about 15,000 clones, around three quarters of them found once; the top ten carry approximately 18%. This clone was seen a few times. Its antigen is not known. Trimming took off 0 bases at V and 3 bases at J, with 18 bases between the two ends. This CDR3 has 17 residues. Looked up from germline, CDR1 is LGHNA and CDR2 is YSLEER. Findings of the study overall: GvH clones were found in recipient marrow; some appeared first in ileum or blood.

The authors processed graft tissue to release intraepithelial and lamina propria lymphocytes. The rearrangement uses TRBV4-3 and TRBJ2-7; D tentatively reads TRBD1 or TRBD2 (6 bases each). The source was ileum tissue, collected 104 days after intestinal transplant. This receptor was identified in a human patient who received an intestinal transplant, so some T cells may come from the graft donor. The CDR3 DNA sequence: TGCGCCAGCAGCCAAGATTGGTGGCAGGGGAGGTTCTACGAGCAGTACTTC. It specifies CASSQDWWQGRFYEQYF.